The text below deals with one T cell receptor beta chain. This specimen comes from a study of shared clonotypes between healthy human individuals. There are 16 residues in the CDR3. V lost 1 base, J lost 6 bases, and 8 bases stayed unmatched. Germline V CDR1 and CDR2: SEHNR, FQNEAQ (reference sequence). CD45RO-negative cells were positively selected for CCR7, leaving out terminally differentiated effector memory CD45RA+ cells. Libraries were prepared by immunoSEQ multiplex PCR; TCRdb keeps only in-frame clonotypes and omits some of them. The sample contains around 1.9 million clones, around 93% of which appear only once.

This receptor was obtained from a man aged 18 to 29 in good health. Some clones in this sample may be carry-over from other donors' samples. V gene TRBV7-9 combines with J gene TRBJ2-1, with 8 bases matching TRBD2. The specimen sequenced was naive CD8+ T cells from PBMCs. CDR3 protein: CASSLVSAGGPNEQFF. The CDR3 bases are TGTGCCAGCAGCTTAGTTTCCGCGGGAGGACCCAATGAGCAGTTCTTC.